The sequence of this T cell receptor beta chain was determined in a study of blood T cells in healthy people across ages. Overall study context: T cells yielded about one barcoded beta molecule per two cells through template switching. Findings and limits, study-wide: Bulk PBMC profiling left naive and antigen-experienced comparisons inconclusive.

Primed by a sample-barcoded 5' primer and a J-beta primer mix, a second PCR proceeded for about 7 to 11 cycles. From the 5' RACE reads, TCRdb called clonotypes with MiXCR, one entry per CDR3 protein. The sample lists roughly 1.7 million distinct CDR3 sequences; roughly 30% were seen once. This clonotype showed up just once. Its specificity is not known. V shed 4 bases, J shed 9 bases, and the junction held 11 bases outside the gene matches. The CDR3 spans 17 residues. Germline V gives CDR1 MDHEN, CDR2 SYDVKM. This sequence was found in a woman in her 30s in good health. Source material: blood. V gene TRBV28 combines with J gene TRBJ2-4; 14 nucleotides agree with TRBD2. This chain's CDR3 is CASSSYGLAGGRGIQYF. CDR3 sequence (DNA): TGTGCCAGCAGTTCCTATGGACTAGCGGGGGGCCGTGGCATTCAGTACTTC.